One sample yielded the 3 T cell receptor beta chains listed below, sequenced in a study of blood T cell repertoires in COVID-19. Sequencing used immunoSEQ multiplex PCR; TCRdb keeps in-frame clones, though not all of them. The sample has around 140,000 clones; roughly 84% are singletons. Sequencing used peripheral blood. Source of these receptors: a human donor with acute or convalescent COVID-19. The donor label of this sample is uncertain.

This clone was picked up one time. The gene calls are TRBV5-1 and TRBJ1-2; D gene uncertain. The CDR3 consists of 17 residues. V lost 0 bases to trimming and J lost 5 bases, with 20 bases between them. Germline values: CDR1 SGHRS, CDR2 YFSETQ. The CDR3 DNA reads TGCGCCAGCAGCTTGGGGGAGGCGGATGGTCGGCAATATGGCTACACCTTC. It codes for CASSLGEADGRQYGYTF.

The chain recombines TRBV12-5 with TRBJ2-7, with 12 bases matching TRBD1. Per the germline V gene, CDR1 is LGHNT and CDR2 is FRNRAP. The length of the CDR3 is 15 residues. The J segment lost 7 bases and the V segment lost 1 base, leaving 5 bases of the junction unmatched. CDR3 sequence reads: CASGLGDRGRWEQYF. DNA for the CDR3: TGTGCTAGTGGTTTGGGGGACAGGGGGCGTTGGGAGCAGTACTTC.

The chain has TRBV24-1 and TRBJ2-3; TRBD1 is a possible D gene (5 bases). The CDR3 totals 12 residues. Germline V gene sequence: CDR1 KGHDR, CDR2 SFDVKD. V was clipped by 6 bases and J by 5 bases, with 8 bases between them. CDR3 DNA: TGTGCCACCAGTCCAGGGCGAGATACGCAGTATTTT. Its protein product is CATSPGRDTQYF.